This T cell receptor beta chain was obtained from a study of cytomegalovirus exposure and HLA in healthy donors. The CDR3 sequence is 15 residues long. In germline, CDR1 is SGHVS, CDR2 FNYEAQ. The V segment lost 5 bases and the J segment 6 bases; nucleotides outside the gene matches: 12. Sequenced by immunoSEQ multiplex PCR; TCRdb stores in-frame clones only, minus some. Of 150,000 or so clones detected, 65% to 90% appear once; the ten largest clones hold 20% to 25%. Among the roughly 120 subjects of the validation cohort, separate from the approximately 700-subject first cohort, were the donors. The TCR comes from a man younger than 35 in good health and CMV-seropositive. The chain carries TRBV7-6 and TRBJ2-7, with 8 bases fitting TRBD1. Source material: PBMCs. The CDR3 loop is CASSIRGQGAVEQYF. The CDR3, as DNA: TGTGCCAGCAGCATCAGGGGGCAGGGGGCGGTCGAGCAGTACTTC.